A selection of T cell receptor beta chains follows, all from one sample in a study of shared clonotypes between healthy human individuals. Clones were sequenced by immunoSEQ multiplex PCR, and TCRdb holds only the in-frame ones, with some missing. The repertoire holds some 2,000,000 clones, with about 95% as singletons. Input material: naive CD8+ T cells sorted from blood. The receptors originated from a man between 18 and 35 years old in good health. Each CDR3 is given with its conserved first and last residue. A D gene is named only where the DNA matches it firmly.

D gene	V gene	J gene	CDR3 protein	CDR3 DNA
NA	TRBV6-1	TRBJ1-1	CASSDWLQLGAFF	TGTGCCAGCAGTGATTGGTTACAGTTGGGGGCTTTCTTT
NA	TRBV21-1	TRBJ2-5	CASSKIGPQETQYF	TGTGCCAGCAGCAAAATCGGCCCTCAAGAGACCCAGTACTTC
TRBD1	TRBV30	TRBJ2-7	CAWNPGQGAHEQYF	TGTGCCTGGAATCCGGGACAGGGGGCACACGAGCAGTACTTC
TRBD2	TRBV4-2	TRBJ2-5	CASSQLAGGFLETQYF	TGTGCCAGCAGCCAACTAGCGGGGGGATTCCTTGAGACCCAGTACTTC
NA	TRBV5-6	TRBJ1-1	CASSTGDEAFF	TGTGCCAGCAGCACAGGAGATGAAGCTTTCTTT
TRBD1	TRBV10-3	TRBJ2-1	CAISGTGEGYNEQFF	TGTGCCATTTCCGGGACAGGTGAAGGGTACAATGAGCAGTTCTTC
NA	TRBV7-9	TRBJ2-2	CASSPRDTNTGELFF	TGTGCCAGCAGCCCCAGGGACACGAACACCGGGGAGCTGTTTTTT
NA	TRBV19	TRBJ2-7	CASSDGGYEQYF	TGTGCCAGTAGTGATGGGGGCTACGAGCAGTACTTC
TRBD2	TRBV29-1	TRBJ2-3	CSVDGLAPSTDTQYF	TGCAGCGTTGACGGACTAGCGCCAAGCACAGATACGCAGTATTTT
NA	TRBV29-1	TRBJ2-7	CSVARVGGHEQYF	TGCAGCGTAGCTAGAGTGGGTGGCCACGAGCAGTACTTC
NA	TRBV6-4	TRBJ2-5	CASRGTTRSSKTQYF	TGTGCCAGCAGAGGAACTACAAGGTCGAGCAAGACCCAGTACTTC
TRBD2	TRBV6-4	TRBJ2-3	CASSDLAGGIDTQYF	TGTGCCAGCAGTGACCTAGCGGGAGGAATAGATACGCAGTATTTT
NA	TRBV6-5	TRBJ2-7	CASSVDRSYEQYF	TGTGCCAGCAGTGTTGACAGGTCCTACGAGCAGTACTTC